Sequencing of this T cell receptor (beta chain) was carried out in a study of cytomegalovirus exposure and HLA in healthy donors (dated by TCRdb to about 2017). Regarding the complete study: In an earlier analysis of under 750 of the donors, 276 Gb of sequence data and 90 million to 120 million unique TCR beta sequences from roughly 180 million T cells were reported. An early release covering roughly 640 HLA-typed donors comprised around 300 gigabases of sequencing data and about 90 million unique TCR sequences. Of the roughly 410 genotyped donors, 75% to 85% were placed in the genetic ancestry cluster associated with self-reported Caucasian donors. Genome-wide SNP genotypes for about 65% of the 666 donors were used in a later genetic analysis, which treated that subset as a discovery cohort. Both class I and class II loci were covered by HLA typing, at four-digit resolution. Across 300 to 500 genotyped donors of the cohort, an average of roughly 250,000 unique TCR beta nucleotide sequences per donor were sequenced, and roughly 20% of those sequences were non-productive. Donor age, sex, ethnicity and CMV serostatus were compiled together with the repertoire data. About five DR-DQ haplotypes were treated as single units for association and clustering because of strong linkage in the cohort. All discovery cohort repertoires had been generated using a single sequencing platform. The later analysis used no new phenotypic data to find candidate immune exposures, relying instead on TCR beta sequences and their occurrence across donors. To predict cytomegalovirus infection status, the study combined high-throughput TCR immunosequencing, statistical association of individual TCRs with disease status, and machine learning. The study used immunosequencing to profile the T cell repertoires of about 670 subjects and linked those repertoires to cytomegalovirus serostatus. The study aimed to test whether cataloging public T cell receptors could reveal signatures of past pathogen exposure. A later analysis re-analyzed previously published TCR beta repertoires from about 730 donors and added high-resolution HLA genotyping to study TCR occurrence patterns. The number of typed donors differed by locus: 629-630 for A, B, C, DRB1 and DQB1; 522 for DQA1; some 610 for DPA1; and 400 to 480 for DPB1. To decide whether each TCR beta V gene segment behaved as functional or pseudogenic, an earlier analysis of approximately 590 of the donors relied on high-throughput TCR beta sequencing. In addition to the first cohort of around 670 subjects, a separate validation cohort of approximately 130 different subjects was used.

The cohort comprised more than 550 healthy bone marrow donors. All cohort members were sampled while nominally healthy, although unrecorded immune exposures were likely present. The donor was CMV seronegative and was included in the group of 352 seronegative cohort members. Every donor gave a peripheral blood sample, and the peripheral blood mononuclear cells from that sample were used for TCR beta sequencing. Genomic DNA extraction from the blood cell samples was performed with the Qiagen DNeasy Blood Extraction Kit. Concerning this clone: What this receptor recognizes is not known. No much larger clone is present one base from it, and per-base qualities are unavailable.

Overall results and qualifications from the work: In a later genetic analysis, fewer N-insertions in productive TCRs were reported among donors in an Asian-associated ancestry cluster than the roughly 700-donor mean. A group of highly shared sequence variants was considered likely to be a technical artifact of the sequencing pipeline. A few of the identified cytomegalovirus-associated TCR beta chains were confirmed in vitro to be specific for cytomegalovirus antigens. In a later analysis, HLA-associated TCR beta chains showed more clonal expansion and lower generation probabilities than non-associated chains that were equally common. This cohort had only TCR beta chains sequenced, and the lack of alpha or paired-chain data limited which features could be detected. In a later genetic analysis, a missense DCLRE1C variant was associated with V-gene and J-gene trimming of TCR beta chains, and the association was replicated in an independent cohort. Because HLA typing was missing for some donors at each locus, association tests included only the typed subset. In a later analysis, the rate of TCR association differed among HLA loci, with DRB1 alleles having the most associated TCRs and HLA-C alleles having the fewest. Correlated functional status among segregating V segments might be attributable to linkage disequilibrium, but an unknown experimental factor could not be ruled out. A further reported finding was that TCR beta sequences accurately predicted the HLA-A and HLA-B alleles for most subjects in the first cohort. A later analysis found that most CMV-associated TCR beta chains appeared HLA-restricted, with HLA associations seemingly driven largely by CMV exposure. The study listed 150 to 200 TCR beta chains as associated with cytomegalovirus. A later analysis reported that several top co-occurrence clusters appeared linked to parvovirus B19, influenza, CMV and Epstein-Barr virus. In an earlier analysis of approximately 590 of the donors, most TCR beta V segments appeared in productive rearrangements about 87% or about 30% of the time, broadly matching IMGT annotations. At a false discovery rate of 0.05, a later analysis linked 16,951 TCR beta sequences to specific HLA alleles. When HLA alleles, especially DR and DQ, strongly co-occurred, attributing TCR associations to individual alleles was difficult. The presence/absence analyses assumed that sequencing depth was roughly uniform across donors, and that assumption may not be true. The authors suggested that the approach could potentially be generalized to other disease states and immunological phenotypes. The classifier was reported to diagnose cytomegalovirus status with high specificity and sensitivity in both the original cohort and the validation cohort. Most TCR sequences were seen in very few donors, while some public TCRs were found in many individuals. The only immune exposure information available for the cohort was CMV serostatus. Because counts were too low, roughly 18 rarely observed V segments, including chromosome 9 orphons, were left out of the earlier analysis of 587 of the donors.

Library preparation was by the immunoSEQ multiplex PCR assay. The multiplex PCR relied on a mix of 60 forward primers for TCR Vbeta segments and 13 reverse primers for TCR Jbeta segments. The CDR3 region of rearranged TCR beta genes was amplified from genomic DNA with a multiplex PCR assay. Amplified TCR beta libraries were sequenced as 87-base-pair reads on the Illumina HiSeq System. Regarding the original processing steps: In a later analysis, around 80 million unique TCR beta chains were counted across the 650 to 700 repertoires, and around 11 million of these chains were shared by at least two donors. To remove PCR and sequencing errors, raw reads were error-corrected and collapsed into unique sequences using a nearest-neighbor algorithm that merged closely related sequences. CDR3 sequences were aligned to IMGT reference sequences to assign V, D and J gene segments. For a sequence to be retained, a match of at least six nucleotides to both a V gene segment and a J gene segment was required. Rearrangements were called productive when the CDR3 lacked stop codons and stayed in frame with V and J; all others were non-productive. CDR3 was defined according to IMGT convention as the region running from the second conserved V-encoded cysteine to the conserved J-encoded phenylalanine. The earlier analysis of fewer than 700 of the donors excluded sequences that lacked an unambiguous match to a single V gene segment. In an earlier analysis of several hundred of the donors, V segments were called functional above 56.7% productive rearrangements and were called segregating when the between-donor standard deviation exceeded 5%. A statistical classification framework was developed to diagnose cytomegalovirus status using the catalog of TCR beta chain sequences. In a later analysis, TCR nucleotide sequences were compared against IMGT/GENE-DB human TR gene sequences so that V and J genes could be assigned. Using the TCRdist pipeline, a later analysis assigned CDR3 sequences along with most-parsimonious VDJ recombination scenarios. In a later analysis, every TCR beta chain was defined by the combination of its CDR3 amino acid sequence and its V-gene family, and reads without a unique V-gene family were dropped. To address suspected cross-contamination and a sequencing artifact, a later analysis removed approximately 600 highly shared, low-generation-probability nucleotide sequences. A later analysis calculated a clonal expansion index for each public chain from normalized within-repertoire ranks of inferred template counts. A later analysis computed generation probabilities with a VDJ recombination model fitted to out-of-frame rearrangements, and checked the results against IGoR. In a later analysis, TCR-TCR, TCR-HLA and TCR-CMV co-occurrence was scored with hypergeometric tests, and a repertoire-size bias correction was applied to TCR pairs. False discovery rates were estimated in a later analysis by permuting HLA or CMV assignments 20 times. In a later analysis, co-occurring TCRs were grouped using DBSCAN, and TCRdist sequence similarity was added for clustering within HLA-allele-positive subsets. For co-occurrence clustering, repertoires with fewer than 30,000 or more than 120,000 public chains were excluded, along with about five repertoires with anomalous nucleotide sharing. TCRdb mirrors the immuneACCESS table, restricted to in-frame sequences. Some clones are absent from its copies; in checked studies, under half trace to an unresolved V gene, and the reason for the others is unknown. D and trimming come from the DNA, and the V and J calls and clone size come from that table. A total of approximately 250,000 clones appear in this sample, roughly 81% of them only once. 0.2% to 0.25% of the sample is in the top ten clones.

This clonotype was sampled from a girl aged 2 to 10 in good health and CMV-seronegative. Sequencing was carried out using PBMCs.

The DNA sequence is as follows: TGTGCCTGGAGGGGACTAGCGGGGCACTACGAGCAGTACTTC. Its protein product is CAWRGLAGHYEQYF. The chain joins TRBV30 to TRBJ2-5; 13 nucleotides in the junction match TRBD2. The J call is in doubt because the DNA end fits TRBJ2-7 better. CDR1 and CDR2, looked up from the germline V gene (reference sequence), are GTSNPN and SVGIG. Counted from cysteine to phenylalanine, this CDR3 has 14 amino acids. CDR3 DNA only is kept here, 42 bases in frame from base 1.